These 7 T cell receptor beta chains originate from one sample sequenced in a study of post-analysis software for immune sequencing data. Built from TCR beta cDNA, the libraries had unique molecular identifiers in them. TCRdb reprocessed the PCR reads with MiXCR, giving one entry per CDR3 protein. The sample lists roughly 870,000 distinct CDR3 sequences; roughly 50% were seen once. Notes on the study in general: With TRBV5-6, TRBV5-1 and TRBV20-1 included, about five TRBV segments were more frequent in patients than in controls.

Antigens for these TCRs are unknown. Material for sequencing was blood. Receptor source: a girl under 18 with multiple sclerosis.

This clonotype has only a few counts. The chain employs TRBV29-1 and TRBJ2-3; TRBD2 matches 10 bases. Trimming took 4 bases from V and 5 from J; bases not matched to a gene: 6. This CDR3 has 14 residues. The germline CDR1 and CDR2 sequences are SQVTM and ANQGSEA. The CDR3 is CSVAAASGRDTQYF. The CDR3 DNA sequence: TGCAGCGTTGCGGCGGCTAGCGGGAGAGATACGCAGTATTTT.

V is TRBV10-3 and J is TRBJ2-1; perhaps TRBD2 as D (5 bases). The V gene's germline CDR1 is ENHRY and CDR2 SYGVKD. Trimming removed 3 bases at V and 2 bases at J, with 11 bases between. This CDR3 region has 15 residues. This chain's CDR3 is CAISDLRGAYNEQFF. CDR3 DNA sequence: TGTGCCATCAGTGACCTACGGGGAGCCTACAATGAGCAGTTCTTC.

This clonotype appeared a few times. CDR3 residues: CASRGDNSYEQYF. The DNA of the CDR3 is TGTGCCAGCAGAGGGGACAACTCCTACGAGCAGTACTTC. J is TRBJ2-7 and V is TRBV2; perhaps TRBD1 as D (6 bases). CDR1 is SNHLY and CDR2 is FYNNEI in the germline V gene. V dropped 6 bases and J dropped 0 bases, with 9 bases sitting between them. The CDR3 has 13 residues.

This clonotype showed up just a few times. The V and J genes are TRBV7-3 and TRBJ2-1, with TRBD2 identical over 14 bases. Germline-derived CDR1 and CDR2 are SGHTA and FQGTGA. The ends lost 5 bases at V and 6 bases at J; junction bases unmatched: 6. CDR3 length equals 16 residues. In DNA, the CDR3 is TGTGCCAGCAGCCCGCGACTAGCGGGGGGGCGCAATGAGCAGTTCTTC. As protein: CASSPRLAGGRNEQFF.

The V gene is TRBV4-2, the J gene TRBJ1-5; 10 bases fit TRBD1. The CDR3 loop spans 16 amino acids. The junction had 11 bases not matched to a gene; V was cut back by 1 base and J by 11 bases. Germline V gene sequence: CDR1 LGHNA, CDR2 YNFKEQ. The CDR3 spells CASSQVGGTGVIAQHF. CDR3 sequence (DNA): TGTGCCAGCAGCCAAGTAGGCGGGACAGGGGTAATAGCCCAGCATTTT.

This chain joins TRBV9 and TRBJ1-2; the D gene is possibly TRBD1 (6 bases). The germline V and J ends were trimmed by 0 bases and 6 bases, with 15 bases remaining between them. CDR1 SGDLS and CDR2 YYNGEE come from the germline V gene. The CDR3 runs to 15 residues. The CDR3 here is CASSVVPAGANGYTF. In DNA form, the CDR3 reads TGTGCCAGCAGCGTAGTTCCTGCAGGGGCAAATGGCTACACCTTC. Looking up the rest from reference TRBV9 and TRBJ1-2 gives the full variable domain: DSGVTQTPKHLITATGQRVTLRCSPRSGDLSVYWYQQSLDQGLQFLIQYYNGEERAKGNILERFSAQQFPDLHSELNLSSLELGDSALYFCASSVVPAGANGYTFGSGTRLTVV.

The rearrangement uses TRBV9 and TRBJ2-3, with 9 bases that match TRBD1. Germline assignment: CDR1 SGDLS and CDR2 YYNGEE. CDR3 length equals 15 residues. J gave up 6 bases and V 0 bases, and 5 bases lay outside the gene matches. The CDR3 loop reads CASSVDDRGYDTQYF. Written as DNA, the CDR3 is TGTGCCAGCAGCGTAGATGACAGGGGGTACGATACGCAGTATTTT.